Detailed here is one T cell receptor (beta chain). This clone's antigen is unknown. No per-base quality is available; no much larger clone lies one base away. The immunoSEQ Assay, a bias-controlled multiplex PCR, was used to amplify TCRbeta CDR3 regions from genomic DNA. Per the authors' processing: The number of nucleated cells in each sample was estimated by amplification of reference gene primers within the assay. To quantify the absolute abundance of each unique TCRbeta CDR3 rearrangement, sequence reads were collapsed and filtered. For each sample, productive Simpson clonality was calculated as the square root of Simpson's diversity index over productive rearrangements. The table was pulled from immuneACCESS by TCRdb, which kept in-frame rearrangements only. Such tables lose some clones; where checked, under half of the loss comes from unresolved V genes, and the rest has no known cause. V and J calls and clone size come straight from that table; D and trimming were deduced from the DNA. This sample has around 99,000 clones in its table, and approximately 80% of those were observed once. The top ten constitute 7% to 9.5% of the sample.

For CDR1 and CDR2, the germline V gene lists ENHRY and SYGVKD. The CDR3 goes from the cysteine to the phenylalanine over 12 residues. The only DNA kept is the CDR3, 36 bases in frame from the first base. Trimming removed 10 bases from V and 3 bases from J; the gene matches leave 4 bases unexplained. Whole blood was collected in K2EDTA tubes by collaborating institutions according to the institutions' own protocols. Collaborator samples were shipped for TCRbeta analysis as frozen whole blood, isolated PBMCs, or DNA extracted from either sample type. The sample comes from a study of blood T cell repertoires in COVID-19 (dated by TCRdb to the early 2020s). Study-level background: The collaborator samples originated in the United States, Italy and Spain and spanned the acute and convalescent phases of COVID-19. Sample metadata almost always included a de-identified subject ID, COVID-19 status, age in years and sex. Where available, HLA class I and class II types were obtained from metadata supplied by the sample provider rather than from assay-based typing. The repertoires were made available in a free public database intended to serve as a resource for research on the immune response to SARS-CoV-2. The samples were drawn from the first 160 participants of the ongoing ImmuneRACE study and from more than 1,000 subjects provided by 6 global collaborators. Deeply sampled blood TCRbeta repertoires from subjects exposed to, actively infected with, or recovered from COVID-19 were included in the dataset. The material from the prospective study consisted of cDNA or gDNA derived from T cells, B-cell-depleted T cells, or PBMCs. Here is what the overall study found, with its caveats: The amount of clinical and demographic metadata varied by source and participant and was provided uncurated.

This chain joins TRBV10-3 to TRBJ2-5, with 8 middle bases fitting TRBD1. Sequencing was carried out using peripheral blood. The clonotype comes from an elderly woman with active or convalescent COVID-19. CDR3 protein: CATSDREETQYF. The DNA sequence is given as TGTGCCACCTCGGACAGGGAAGAGACCCAGTACTTC.